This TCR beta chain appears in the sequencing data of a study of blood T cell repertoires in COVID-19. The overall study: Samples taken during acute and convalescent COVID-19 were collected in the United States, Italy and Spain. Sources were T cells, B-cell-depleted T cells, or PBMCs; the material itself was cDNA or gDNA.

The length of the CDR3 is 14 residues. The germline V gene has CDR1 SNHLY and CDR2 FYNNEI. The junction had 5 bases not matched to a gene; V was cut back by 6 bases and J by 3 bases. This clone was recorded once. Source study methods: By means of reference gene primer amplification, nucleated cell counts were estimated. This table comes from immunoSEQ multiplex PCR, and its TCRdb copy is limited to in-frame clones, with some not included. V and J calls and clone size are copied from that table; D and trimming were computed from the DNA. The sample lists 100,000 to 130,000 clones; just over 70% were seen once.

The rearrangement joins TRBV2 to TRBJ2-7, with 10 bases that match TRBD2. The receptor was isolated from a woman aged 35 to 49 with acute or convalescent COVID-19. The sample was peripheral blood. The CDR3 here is CASRISGGYYEQYF. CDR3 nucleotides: TGTGCCAGCAGGATTAGCGGGGGGTACTACGAGCAGTACTTC.